The clone carrying this T cell receptor beta chain was detected only a few times. The antigen is undetermined. These data originate in a study of cytomegalovirus exposure and HLA in healthy donors. Findings of the study overall: An analysis that came later showed most CMV-associated TCR beta chains appearing HLA-restricted. A later analysis found TCR association rates differed by HLA locus, highest for DRB1 and lowest for HLA-C.

Primers included in the PCR were 60 Vbeta and 13 Jbeta primers. TCRdb's table, derived via immunoSEQ multiplex PCR, lists solely in-frame clones and lacks some. The sample consists of roughly 49,000 clones, around 81% of them appearing once. Germline lookup yields CDR1 PRHDT and CDR2 FYEKMQ (reference sequence). This CDR3 has 15 residues. V dropped 5 bases and J dropped 1; count of bases not matched to a gene: 5. This sequence originates from a boy aged 10-17 years in good health and CMV-seropositive. The chain couples TRBV13 to TRBJ1-3; 7 bases line up with TRBD1. The specimen was PBMCs. DNA of the CDR3: TGTGCCAGCAGCAGGTTACAGGGGTCTGGAAACACCATATATTTT. This gives the protein CASSRLQGSGNTIYF.